A selection of T cell receptor beta chains follows, all from one sample in a study of T cell changes during pregnancy in multiple sclerosis. The repertoire was sequenced with immunoSEQ multiplex PCR; TCRdb's copy has only in-frame clones and lacks some. Here the sample spans more than 35,000 clones, roughly nine tenths being singletons. The sample in question was CD4+ T cells from peripheral blood mononuclear cells, obtained in the third trimester of pregnancy. These receptors originate from a female donor in good health, enrolled as a control in a pregnancy study. CDR3s include the opening cysteine and the closing phenylalanine or tryptophan. A D gene is named only where the DNA matches it firmly. Expanded clones get a size class; other rows say once, few or many, or leave the size out.

j_call: TRBJ1-2
v_call: TRBV28
d_call: .
clone_size: .
cdr3_nt: TGTGCCAGCAGTTCCTCAGGGTGGCGGGGCTACACCTTC
cdr3_aa: CASSSSGWRGYTF

j_call: TRBJ2-1
v_call: TRBV2
d_call: .
clone_size: .
cdr3_nt: TGTGCCAGCAGGCCCGGGACAGGGATAGCAGCGGGAGTCTACAATGAGCAGTTCTTC
cdr3_aa: CASRPGTGIAAGVYNEQFF

j_call: TRBJ1-5
v_call: TRBV30
d_call: .
clone_size: .
cdr3_nt: TGTGCCTGGAGTGCGTCGCGTCAGCCCCAGCATTTT
cdr3_aa: CAWSASRQPQHF

j_call: TRBJ1-2
v_call: TRBV7-2
d_call: .
clone_size: .
cdr3_nt: TGTGCCAGCAGCTTAGCGTATAGAAACTATGGCTACACCTTC
cdr3_aa: CASSLAYRNYGYTF

j_call: TRBJ2-3
v_call: TRBV28
d_call: .
clone_size: .
cdr3_nt: TGTGCCAGCAGGAGAAGCACAGATACGCAGTATTTT
cdr3_aa: CASRRSTDTQYF

j_call: TRBJ1-2
v_call: TRBV9
d_call: .
clone_size: medium-sized
cdr3_nt: TGTGCCAGCAGCCCGTTAACGGGTGGGTACTATGGCTACACCTTC
cdr3_aa: CASSPLTGGYYGYTF

j_call: TRBJ2-1
v_call: TRBV27
d_call: TRBD2
clone_size: .
cdr3_nt: TGTGCCAGCAGTTTAGGTCTAGCGGGGGGGCATTGGGTCAATGAGCAGTTCTTC
cdr3_aa: CASSLGLAGGHWVNEQFF

j_call: TRBJ2-5
v_call: TRBV10-3
d_call: .
clone_size: .
cdr3_nt: TGTGCCATCAAAGACCGACTCGGGGAGACCCAGTACTTC
cdr3_aa: CAIKDRLGETQYF

j_call: TRBJ2-5
v_call: TRBV7-3
d_call: TRBD2
clone_size: .
cdr3_nt: TGTGCCAGCGTTGGAGCGGGAGTGGAGACCCAGTACTTC
cdr3_aa: CASVGAGVETQYF

j_call: TRBJ2-5
v_call: TRBV27
d_call: .
clone_size: .
cdr3_nt: TGTGCCAGCAGTTTTGGTGTGGCAAAGACCCAGTACTTC
cdr3_aa: CASSFGVAKTQYF